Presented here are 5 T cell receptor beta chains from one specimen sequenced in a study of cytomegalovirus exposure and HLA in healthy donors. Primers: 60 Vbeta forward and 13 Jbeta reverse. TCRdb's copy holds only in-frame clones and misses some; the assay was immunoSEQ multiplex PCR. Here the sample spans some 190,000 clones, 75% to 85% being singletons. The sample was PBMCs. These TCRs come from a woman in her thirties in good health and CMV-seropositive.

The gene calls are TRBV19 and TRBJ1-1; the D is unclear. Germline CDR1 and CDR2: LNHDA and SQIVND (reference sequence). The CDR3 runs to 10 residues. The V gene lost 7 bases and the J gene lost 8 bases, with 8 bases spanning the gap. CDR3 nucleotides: TGTGCCAGTAAACGGTACGAAGCTTTCTTT. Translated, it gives CASKRYEAFF.

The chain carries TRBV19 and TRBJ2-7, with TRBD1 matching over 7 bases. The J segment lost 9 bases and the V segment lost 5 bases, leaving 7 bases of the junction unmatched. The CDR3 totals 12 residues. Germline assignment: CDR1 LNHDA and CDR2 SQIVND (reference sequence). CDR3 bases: TGTGCCAGTAGTCCGCGACAGGGTCGGCAGTACTTC. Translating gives CASSPRQGRQYF.

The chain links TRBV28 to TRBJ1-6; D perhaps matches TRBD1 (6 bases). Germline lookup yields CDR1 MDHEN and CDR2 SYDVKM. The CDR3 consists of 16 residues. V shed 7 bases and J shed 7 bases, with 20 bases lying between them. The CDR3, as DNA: TGTGCCAGCACTAGAGGGGGGGGCAGGTGGAATTCACCCCTCCACTTT. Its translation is CASTRGGGRWNSPLHF.

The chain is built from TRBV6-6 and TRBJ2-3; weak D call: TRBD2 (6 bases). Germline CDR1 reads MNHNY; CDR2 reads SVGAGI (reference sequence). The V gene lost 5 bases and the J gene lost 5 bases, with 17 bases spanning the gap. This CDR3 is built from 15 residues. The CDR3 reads CASSTPGRGKDTQYF. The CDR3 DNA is TGTGCCAGCAGTACCCCGGGGCGGGGTAAAGATACGCAGTATTTT.

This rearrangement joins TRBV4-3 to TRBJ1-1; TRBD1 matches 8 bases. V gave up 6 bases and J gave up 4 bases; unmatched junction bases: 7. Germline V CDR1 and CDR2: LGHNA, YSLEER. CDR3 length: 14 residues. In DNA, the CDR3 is TGCGCCAGCAGGGGCGGACAGGGTGGCACTGAAGCTTTCTTT. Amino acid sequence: CASRGGQGGTEAFF.